The entry below gives a single TCR beta chain sequence along with its context. Its target is not known. Treatment of the sample: about 20 received Ad26.COV2.S at low or high dose, single or two shots; 5 received placebo; per-sample allocation not given. Samples were taken on day 63 after the first vaccine or placebo injection. The administered vaccine (an Ad26 vector) expressed Wuhan-strain SARS-CoV-2 spike. This entry comes from a study of Ad26.COV2.S vaccination and SARS-CoV-2 variants. Findings and limits, study-wide: Post-vaccination spike-specific CD8+ and CD4+ T cell responses reportedly had substantial breadth.

The method was immunoSEQ multiplex PCR; TCRdb's version includes in-frame clones alone and lacks a portion of them. Here the sample spans some 290,000 clones, 70% to 90% being singletons. This CDR3 comprises 15 residues. Germline lookup yields CDR1 LNHDA and CDR2 SQIVND (reference sequence). Trimming removed 4 bases at V and 0 bases at J, with 12 bases between. This clonotype originated in a person between 18 and 59 years old who received the Ad26.COV2.S COVID-19 vaccine or a placebo. This sequence joins TRBV19 and TRBJ1-2; D call uncertain. This sample comprised peripheral blood, obtained in a trial of Ad26.COV2.S vaccine versus placebo. CDR3 in amino acids: CASSTSNWANYGYTF. The CDR3 DNA reads as TGTGCCAGTAGTACCTCGAATTGGGCTAACTATGGCTACACCTTC.